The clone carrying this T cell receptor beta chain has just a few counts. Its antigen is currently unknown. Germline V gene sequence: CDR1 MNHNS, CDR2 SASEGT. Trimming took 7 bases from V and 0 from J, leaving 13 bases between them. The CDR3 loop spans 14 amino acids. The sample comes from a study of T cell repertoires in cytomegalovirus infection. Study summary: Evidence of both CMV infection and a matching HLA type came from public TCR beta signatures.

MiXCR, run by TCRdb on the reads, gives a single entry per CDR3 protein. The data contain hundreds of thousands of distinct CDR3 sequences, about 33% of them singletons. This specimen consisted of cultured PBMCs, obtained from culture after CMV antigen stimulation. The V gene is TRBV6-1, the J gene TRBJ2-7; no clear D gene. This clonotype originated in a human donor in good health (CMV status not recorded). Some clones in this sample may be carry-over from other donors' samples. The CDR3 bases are TGTGCCAGCAACCCCGATAGGAGCTCCTACGAGCAGTACTTC. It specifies CASNPDRSSYEQYF.